A single sample gave rise to the 17 T cell receptor beta chains below, sequenced in a study of beta chain features in type 1 diabetes. General observations from the study: People with Type 1 diabetes carried modestly yet significantly shorter TCRB CDR3s in all four CD4+ subsets.

Their target antigens are unknown. Expressed TCRB transcripts were sequenced because the entire RNA isolate underwent reverse transcription. Sequenced by immunoSEQ multiplex PCR; TCRdb stores in-frame clones only, minus some. The sample shows about 710,000 clones, around 15% of them seen only once. Sequencing used naive CD4+ T cells from blood. These receptors were collected from a man aged 18 to 29 with type 1 diabetes.

In its sample, this clone was seen a few times. This chain links TRBV6-5 with TRBJ2-5, with a weak D call TRBD1 (5 bases). The CDR3 runs to 15 residues. V lost 6 bases and J lost 1, with 15 bases in between. Germline CDR1 reads MNHEY; CDR2 reads SVGAGI. This CDR3 is CASRRQYNFQETQYF. The DNA of the CDR3 is TGTGCCAGCAGGAGACAGTACAATTTCCAAGAGACCCAGTACTTC.

The chain is built from TRBV19 and TRBJ2-5; D ambiguous. V was cut by 3 bases and J by 1 base, with 9 bases left in between. Germline-derived CDR1 and CDR2 are LNHDA and SQIVND (reference sequence). CDR3 size: 14 residues. CDR3 sequence (DNA): TGTGCCAGTAGTATTGGCCGGGCCCAAGAGACCCAGTACTTC. Its protein product is CASSIGRAQETQYF.

Only a few counts were recorded for this clone. V is TRBV29-1 and J is TRBJ2-7; 7 nucleotides match TRBD2. Germline CDR1 and CDR2: SQVTM and ANQGSEA. J was trimmed by 7 bases and V by 6 bases; bases with no gene match: 18. This CDR3 comprises 15 residues. CDR3 sequence: CSVRTLGGGFIEQYF. Here the CDR3 DNA reads TGCAGCGTCCGAACACTCGGGGGAGGGTTCATTGAGCAGTACTTC.

The chain carries TRBV28 and TRBJ1-2; D gene ambiguous. CDR1 and CDR2 from the germline V gene are MDHEN and SYDVKM. Trimming left V 3 bases short and J 4 bases short, with 15 bases between. This CDR3 is built from 15 residues. The DNA for the CDR3 is TGTGCCAGCAGTTTGGTTGGGGAGATCGGCTATGGCTACACCTTC. It specifies CASSLVGEIGYGYTF.

Concerning this clone itself: This sample includes further DNA sequences coding for the same CDR3. The rearrangement uses TRBV5-1 and TRBJ2-1; unclear D gene. This CDR3 is built from 13 residues. Germline lookup yields CDR1 SGHRS and CDR2 YFSETQ. The V and J ends lost 0 bases and 4 bases respectively, with 5 bases between them. The CDR3 bases are TGCGCCAGCAGCTTGGGGGGTTACAATGAGCAGTTCTTC. Translation: CASSLGGYNEQFF.

The chain employs TRBV4-1 and TRBJ2-1; D remains unclear. The CDR3 runs 17 residues. CDR1 and CDR2 (germline): MGHRA, YSYEKL. The ends were cut back, 4 bases at V and 0 bases at J, with 16 bases in the middle. In nucleotides, the CDR3 is TGCGCCAGCAGCCCGAAACCCGACTCCAGCTCCTACAATGAGCAGTTCTTC. Translating gives CASSPKPDSSSYNEQFF.

This clone was seen more than once but under ten times. V gene TRBV5-6 combines with J gene TRBJ2-5; 7 bases are shared with TRBD1. Trimming took 0 bases from V and 4 from J; bases not matched to a gene: 6. This CDR3 region has 15 residues. Germline CDR1 and CDR2: SGHDT and YYEEEE. The CDR3 is CASSLVGRGRETQYF. As DNA, the CDR3 is TGTGCCAGCAGCTTGGTTGGTAGGGGGCGAGAGACCCAGTACTTC.

The CDR3 sequence: CASSLVQGRYGELFF. CDR3 bases: TGTGCCAGCAGCTTAGTACAGGGAAGATACGGGGAGCTGTTTTTT. The chain links TRBV7-2 to TRBJ2-2, with D possibly being TRBD1 (6 bases). Germline loops: CDR1 SGHTA, CDR2 FQGNSA. Trimming pared 1 base from V and 7 bases from J, leaving 13 bases between. The CDR3 length is 15 residues.

The sample holds a few counts of this clone. The chain carries TRBV4-2 and TRBJ1-1, with 9 bases aligning to TRBD1. Trimming removed 5 bases from V and 1 base from J; junction bases left unmatched: 8. The germline gives CDR1 LGHNA, CDR2 YNFKEQ. CDR3 length equals 16 residues. CDR3 amino acids: CASSAPGQGTNTEAFF. The DNA of the CDR3 is TGTGCCAGCAGCGCTCCGGGACAGGGAACGAACACTGAAGCTTTCTTT.

This clone was observed a few times. The V gene is TRBV29-1, the J gene TRBJ2-2; possibly TRBD1 or TRBD2 for D (5 bases each). The germline V gene has CDR1 SQVTM and CDR2 ANQGSEA. The CDR3 loop spans 14 amino acids. The germline V and J ends were trimmed by 4 bases and 2 bases, with 11 bases remaining between them. The CDR3 DNA sequence: TGCAGCGTTGGAGGGGTCAGCAACACCGGGGAGCTGTTTTTT. Residues: CSVGGVSNTGELFF.

The chain recombines TRBV9 with TRBJ1-2; no clear D gene. The CDR3 totals 14 residues. In germline, CDR1 is SGDLS, CDR2 YYNGEE. V lost 2 bases and J 2 bases, leaving 10 bases between the germline ends. In nucleotides, the CDR3 is TGTGCCAGCAGCGTGCGTCAGGAAAACTATGGCTACACCTTC. Its translation is CASSVRQENYGYTF. Full variable domain (rest looked up from reference TRBV9 and TRBJ1-2): DSGVTQTPKHLITATGQRVTLRCSPRSGDLSVYWYQQSLDQGLQFLIQYYNGEERAKGNILERFSAQQFPDLHSELNLSSLELGDSALYFCASSVRQENYGYTFGSGTRLTVV.

This chain links TRBV9 with TRBJ2-3, with D possibly being TRBD2 (6 bases). V gave up 4 bases and J gave up 10 bases, with 13 bases separating them. Germline-derived CDR1 and CDR2 are SGDLS and YYNGEE. The CDR3 consists of 12 residues. CDR3: CASSPPGGAQYF. The DNA for the CDR3 is TGTGCCAGCAGCCCTCCCGGGGGTGCGCAGTATTTT. The whole variable domain, remainder taken from reference TRBV9 and TRBJ2-3, is DSGVTQTPKHLITATGQRVTLRCSPRSGDLSVYWYQQSLDQGLQFLIQYYNGEERAKGNILERFSAQQFPDLHSELNLSSLELGDSALYFCASSPPGGAQYFGPGTRLTVL.

The table lists this clone with a few counts. The V call is TRBV2, the J call TRBJ1-2; possibly TRBD1 for D (5 bases). The V end lost 5 bases, the J end lost 8 bases, and 12 bases lay between the germline ends. CDR1 is SNHLY, CDR2 FYNNEI, per germline. This CDR3 has 12 residues. CDR3 in DNA: TGTGCCAGCAGTTCACAGGCGGGAGGCTACACCTTC. Amino acid sequence: CASSSQAGGYTF.

In its sample, this clone was seen a few times. The chain links TRBV7-9 to TRBJ1-1, with 7 nucleotides matching TRBD1. With V trimmed by 1 base and J by 5 bases, 4 bases remained unmatched. The germline CDR1 and CDR2 sequences are SEHNR and FQNEAQ (reference sequence). This CDR3 has 14 amino acids. This CDR3 is CASSLETGWTEAFF. In nucleotides, the CDR3 is TGTGCCAGCAGCTTAGAGACAGGGTGGACTGAAGCTTTCTTT.

DNA of the CDR3: TGTGCCAGCAGCTTAGGTTTACCCTACAATGAGCAGTTCTTC. This sequence encodes CASSLGLPYNEQFF. The gene calls are TRBV7-9 and TRBJ2-1; D not certain. This CDR3 has 14 amino acids. Germline V CDR1 and CDR2: SEHNR, FQNEAQ (reference sequence). Trimming stripped 1 base from V and 2 bases from J, with 6 bases between.

Only a few counts were recorded for this clone. V usage is TRBV28 and J usage is TRBJ1-2; TRBD1 aligns across 10 bases. V lost 6 bases and J lost 8; bases outside the gene matches: 6. The CDR3 is made up of 13 amino acids. CDR1 MDHEN and CDR2 SYDVKM come from the germline V gene. The CDR3 DNA reads TGTGCCAGCAGGGGGACAGGGGTTTACGGCTACACCTTC. The encoded protein is CASRGTGVYGYTF.

This clone was recorded a few times. The J gene is TRBJ1-4, the V gene TRBV4-3; 8 bases fit TRBD1. The junction had 3 bases not matched to a gene; V was cut back by 4 bases and J by 2 bases. The germline CDR1 and CDR2 sequences are LGHNA and YSLEER. The CDR3 is made up of 15 amino acids. In DNA form, the CDR3 reads TGCGCCAGCAGCCTGGACAGGGTCACTAATGAAAAACTGTTTTTT. It encodes CASSLDRVTNEKLFF.